This T cell receptor beta chain was identified during a study of cytomegalovirus exposure and HLA in healthy donors (dated by TCRdb to 2016 to 2017). At the level of the whole study: According to an earlier analysis of 587 of the donors, roughly 180 million T cells yielded roughly 100 million unique TCR beta sequences and about 300 Gb of sequence data. Using immunosequencing, the study profiled T cell repertoires from about 610 subjects and related those repertoires to cytomegalovirus serostatus. The number of donors typed differed by locus, with 629-630 for A, B, C, DRB1 and DQB1, roughly 520 for DQA1, 600 to 610 for DPA1, and approximately 470 for DPB1. Donor age, sex, ethnicity and CMV serostatus were collected together with the repertoire data. Both class I and class II loci were covered by HLA typing, at four-digit resolution. In addition to the first cohort of hundreds of subjects, a separate validation cohort of approximately 130 different subjects was used. Of the approximately 400 genotyped donors, over 65% fell in the genetic ancestry cluster associated with self-reported Caucasian donors. Every discovery cohort repertoire had been produced on one sequencing platform. To predict cytomegalovirus infection status, the study combined high-throughput TCR immunosequencing, statistical association of individual TCRs with disease status, and machine learning. A handful of DR-DQ haplotypes were treated as single units for association and clustering because of strong linkage in the cohort. The study aimed to test whether signatures of past pathogen exposure could be identified by cataloging public T cell receptors. Roughly 290 gigabases of sequencing data and approximately 91 million unique TCR sequences made up an early release that covered several hundred HLA-typed donors. To study patterns of TCR occurrence, a later analysis re-analyzed previously published TCR beta repertoires from 650 to 750 donors and added high-resolution HLA genotyping. In a later genetic analysis, genome-wide SNP genotypes for about three fifths of the roughly 670 donors were used, and that subset was treated as a discovery cohort. On average, 235,054 unique TCR beta nucleotide sequences were sequenced per donor among a few hundred genotyped donors of the cohort, with roughly 19% of those sequences being non-productive. An earlier analysis of around 580 of the donors used high-throughput TCR beta sequencing to judge whether each TCR beta V gene segment behaved as functional or pseudogenic. Rather than using new phenotypic data, the later analysis identified candidate immune exposures from TCR beta sequences and from how often those sequences occurred across donors.

What the authors observed across the whole study: Broadly in line with IMGT annotations, most TCR beta V segments showed up in productive rearrangements about 90% or about 30% of the time in an earlier analysis of 450 to 750 of the donors. A later analysis reported that several top co-occurrence clusters appeared linked to parvovirus B19, influenza, CMV and Epstein-Barr virus. Sequencing depth was assumed to be roughly uniform across donors in the presence/absence analyses, though that assumption may not hold. About 17 rarely observed V segments, including chromosome 9 orphons, were excluded from the earlier analysis of about 500 of the donors because counts were too low. The 87-base-pair reads could not distinguish some IMGT-functional V segments, including TRBV6-2 and TRBV6-3, so those segments were excluded. In both the original and validation cohorts, the classifier was reported to diagnose cytomegalovirus status with high specificity and sensitivity. When HLA alleles, especially DR and DQ, strongly co-occurred, TCR associations were difficult to assign to individual alleles. CMV serostatus was the only immune exposure information available for the cohort. A later analysis found that HLA-associated TCR beta chains were more clonally expanded and had lower generation probabilities than equally common non-associated chains. A group of highly shared sequence variants was considered likely to be a technical artifact of the sequencing pipeline. The study listed approximately 150 TCR beta chains as associated with cytomegalovirus. A few of the identified cytomegalovirus-associated TCR beta chains were confirmed in vitro to be specific for cytomegalovirus antigens. Most TCR sequences were observed very rarely across donors, whereas some public TCRs were present in many individuals. A further reported finding was that TCR beta sequences accurately predicted the HLA-A and HLA-B alleles for most subjects in the first cohort. In a later analysis, 15,000 to 20,000 TCR beta sequences were associated with specific HLA alleles at a false discovery rate of 0.05. A later genetic analysis associated a missense DCLRE1C variant with V-gene and J-gene trimming of TCR beta chains, and an independent cohort replicated the association. According to a later analysis, most CMV-associated TCR beta chains appeared to be HLA-restricted, and the HLA associations seemed to be driven largely by CMV exposure. Compared with the approximately 700-donor mean, donors in an Asian-associated ancestry cluster had fewer N-insertions in productive TCRs, according to a later genetic analysis. In a later analysis, the rate of TCR association differed among HLA loci, with DRB1 alleles having the most associated TCRs and HLA-C alleles having the fewest. The authors suggested that the approach could potentially be extended to other disease states and immunological phenotypes. The cohort was sequenced for TCR beta chains only, and without alpha or paired-chain data the features that could be detected were limited. Because some donors lacked HLA typing at each locus, the association tests relied only on the typed subset. Linkage disequilibrium might explain the correlated functional status among segregating V segments, but an unknown experimental factor could not be excluded.

The CDR3 contains 13 residues, cysteine and phenylalanine counted. Left in the record is the CDR3 DNA by itself, 39 bases read in frame from the first base. CDR1 is given as SGHTS and CDR2 as YDEGEE, both from the germline V gene. Comments on this clone: Its antigen remains unidentified. No clone much larger than this one lies a single base away; base qualities are absent.

In total, 500 to 700 healthy bone marrow donors made up the cohort. At the time of sampling, all cohort members were nominally healthy, though unrecorded immune exposures were likely present. The donor was CMV seropositive and belonged to the group of more than 250 seropositive cohort members. A peripheral blood sample was collected from each donor, and TCR beta sequencing was performed on peripheral blood mononuclear cells. Genomic DNA extraction from the blood cell samples was performed with the Qiagen DNeasy Blood Extraction Kit. Libraries were made using the immunoSEQ multiplex PCR assay. For the multiplex PCR, a mixture combining 60 forward primers for TCR Vbeta segments and 13 reverse primers for TCR Jbeta segments was used. The CDR3 region of rearranged TCR beta genes was amplified from genomic DNA with a multiplex PCR assay. The Illumina HiSeq System was used to sequence the amplified TCR beta libraries as 87-base-pair reads. The authors processed their data as follows. In a later analysis, tens of millions of unique TCR beta chains were counted across the approximately 640 repertoires, and around 11 million of these chains were shared by at least two donors. A nearest-neighbor algorithm error-corrected the raw reads and collapsed the reads into unique sequences, merging closely related sequences to remove PCR and sequencing errors. V, D and J gene segments were assigned by aligning CDR3 sequences to IMGT reference sequences. Each retained sequence needed at least a six-nucleotide match to both a V gene segment and a J gene segment. A rearrangement was called productive if the CDR3 had no stop codons and remained in frame with V and J, and every other rearrangement was called non-productive. CDR3 was defined according to IMGT convention as the region running from the second conserved V-encoded cysteine to the conserved J-encoded phenylalanine. The earlier analysis of about 610 of the donors excluded sequences that lacked an unambiguous match to a single V gene segment. In an earlier analysis of about 590 of the donors, a V segment was called functional when productive rearrangements were above 56.7%, and segregating when the standard deviation between donors exceeded 5%. A statistical classification framework was developed to diagnose cytomegalovirus status using the catalog of TCR beta chain sequences. In a later analysis, V and J genes were assigned by comparing TCR nucleotide sequences against IMGT/GENE-DB human TR gene sequences. A later analysis assigned CDR3 sequences and most-parsimonious VDJ recombination scenarios with the TCRdist pipeline. In a later analysis, each TCR beta chain was defined by its CDR3 amino acid sequence together with its V-gene family, and reads without a unique V-gene family were excluded. To address suspected cross-contamination and a sequencing artifact, a later analysis removed approximately 590 highly shared, low-generation-probability nucleotide sequences. In a later analysis, a clonal expansion index was calculated for each public chain from normalized within-repertoire ranks of inferred template counts. Generation probabilities in a later analysis came from a VDJ recombination model fitted to out-of-frame rearrangements, and those results were checked against IGoR. In a later analysis, hypergeometric tests were used to score TCR-TCR, TCR-HLA and TCR-CMV co-occurrence, with a repertoire-size bias correction applied to TCR pairs. False discovery rates were estimated in a later analysis by permuting HLA or CMV assignments 20 times. A later analysis grouped co-occurring TCRs with DBSCAN, adding TCRdist sequence similarity when clustering within HLA-allele-positive subsets. Repertoires with fewer than 30,000 or more than 120,000 public chains, plus five repertoires with anomalous nucleotide sharing, were excluded from co-occurrence clustering. The immuneACCESS repertoire file appears here via TCRdb, limited to in-frame rearrangements. These files lack a portion of the clones; in checked studies, under half of the deficit traces to unresolved V genes, and the cause of the others is not known. V and J calls and clone size are copied from that table; D and trimming were computed from the DNA. This sample is represented by about 110,000 clones; roughly 13% of them were singletons. The ten largest clones add up to more than 15% of the sample.

This chain is built from TRBV5-8 and TRBJ2-7; TRBD2 is a weak D gene call, 6 bases matching. The end of the DNA aligns better with TRBJ2-1, so the J call may be wrong. The origin of this receptor is a man between 40 and 49 years old in good health and CMV-seropositive. Specimen: PBMCs. The encoded CDR3 is CASSLVGGSGQFF. The nucleotide sequence reads as follows: TGTGCCAGCAGCTTGGTGGGGGGTAGCGGGCAGTTCTTC.